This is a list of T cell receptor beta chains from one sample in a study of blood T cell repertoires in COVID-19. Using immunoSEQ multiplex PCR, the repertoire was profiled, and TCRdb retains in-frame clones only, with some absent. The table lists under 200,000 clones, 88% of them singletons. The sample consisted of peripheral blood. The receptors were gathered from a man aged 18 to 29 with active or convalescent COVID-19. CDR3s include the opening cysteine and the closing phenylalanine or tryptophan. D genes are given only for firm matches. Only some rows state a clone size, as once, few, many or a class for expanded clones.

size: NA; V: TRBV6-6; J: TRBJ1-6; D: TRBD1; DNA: TGTGCCAGCAGCCCCGGACAGGGGAAATCACCCCTCCACTTT; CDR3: CASSPGQGKSPLHF
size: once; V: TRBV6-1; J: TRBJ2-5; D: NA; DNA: TGTGCCAGCAGTGAATGGGGGGTGGGGGAGACCCAGTACTTC; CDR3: CASSEWGVGETQYF
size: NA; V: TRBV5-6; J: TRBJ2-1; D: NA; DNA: TGTGCCAGCACCACCGGGAGCCTAAATGAGCAGTTCTTC; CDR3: CASTTGSLNEQFF
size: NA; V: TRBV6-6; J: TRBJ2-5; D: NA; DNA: TGTGCCAGCAGTTACCGGGTAGAAGAGACCCAGTACTTC; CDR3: CASSYRVEETQYF
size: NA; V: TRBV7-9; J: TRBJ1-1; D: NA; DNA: TGTGCCAGCAGCCTGCCGGGAACAAGAAACACTGAAGCTTTCTTT; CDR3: CASSLPGTRNTEAFF
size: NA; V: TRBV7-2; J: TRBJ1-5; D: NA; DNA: TGTGCCAGCAGCTTAGACAGAGAGCCTTATCAGCCCCAGCATTTT; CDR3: CASSLDREPYQPQHF
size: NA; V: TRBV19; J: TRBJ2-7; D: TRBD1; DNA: TGTGCCAGTAGTATCTACAGGGGGAACGAGCAGTACTTC; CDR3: CASSIYRGNEQYF
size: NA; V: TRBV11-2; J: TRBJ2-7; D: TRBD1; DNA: TGTGCCAGCAGGGCTCCCGGGACAGGTCCGTCGGAGCAGTACTTC; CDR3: CASRAPGTGPSEQYF
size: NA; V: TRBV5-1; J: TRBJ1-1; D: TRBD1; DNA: TGCGCCAGCAGCGTCGACAGGGCAAGGAACACTGAAGCTTTCTTT; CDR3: CASSVDRARNTEAFF
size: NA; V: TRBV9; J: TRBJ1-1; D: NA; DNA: TGTGCCAGCAGCGACTCAGTGACAAGTCGAAAAACTGAAGCTTTCTTT; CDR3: CASSDSVTSRKTEAFF
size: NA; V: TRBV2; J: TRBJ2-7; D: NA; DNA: TGTGCCAGCAGTGGGCCGGGGAGCTACGAGCAGTACTTC; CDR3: CASSGPGSYEQYF
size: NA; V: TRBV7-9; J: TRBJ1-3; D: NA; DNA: TGTGCCAGCAGCTTACTCCGAGCAGGGGGAAACACCATATATTTT; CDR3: CASSLLRAGGNTIYF
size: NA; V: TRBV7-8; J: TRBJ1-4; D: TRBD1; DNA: TGTGCCAGCAGCCAGGGACAGCCAGATGAAAAACTGTTTTTT; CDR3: CASSQGQPDEKLFF
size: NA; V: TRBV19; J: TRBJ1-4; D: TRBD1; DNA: TGTGCCAGTAGTCGACAGGGTATGGAAAAACTGTTTTTT; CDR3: CASSRQGMEKLFF
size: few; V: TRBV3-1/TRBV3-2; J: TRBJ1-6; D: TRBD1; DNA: TGTGCCAGCAGCCAAGGGACAGGGAATAATTCACCCCTCCACTTT; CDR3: CASSQGTGNNSPLHF
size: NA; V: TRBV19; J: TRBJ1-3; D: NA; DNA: TGTGCCAGTAGTCCCGGGTCAGACTCTGGAAACACCATATATTTT; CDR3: CASSPGSDSGNTIYF
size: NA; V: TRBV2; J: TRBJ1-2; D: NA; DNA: TGTGCCAGCAGCATCAACAGGGAAACCTATGGCTACACCTTC; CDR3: CASSINRETYGYTF
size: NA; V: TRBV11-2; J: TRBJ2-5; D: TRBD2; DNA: TGTGCCAGCAGCCAGACTAGCGGGGGGGTAGGGACCCAGTACTTC; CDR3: CASSQTSGGVGTQYF
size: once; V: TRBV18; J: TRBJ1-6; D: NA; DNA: TGTGCCAGCTCACCGGCGGGCAGTAATAATTCACCCCTCCACTTT; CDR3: CASSPAGSNNSPLHF
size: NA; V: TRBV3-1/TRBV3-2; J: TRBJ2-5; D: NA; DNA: TGTGCCAGCAGATCGGGTGAGGAGACCCAGTACTTC; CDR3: CASRSGEETQYF
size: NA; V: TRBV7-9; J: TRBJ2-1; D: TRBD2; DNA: TGTGCCAGCAGCCCTAGCGGGTCCTACAATGAGCAGTTCTTC; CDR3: CASSPSGSYNEQFF
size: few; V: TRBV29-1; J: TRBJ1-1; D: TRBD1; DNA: TGCAGCGGACAGGGGAATAGGGGTGAAGCTTTCTTT; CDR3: CSGQGNRGEAFF
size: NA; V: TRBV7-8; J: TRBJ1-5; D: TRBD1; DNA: TGTGCCAGCAGCTTTCAGGGGGCAGAACAGCCCCAGCATTTT; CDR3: CASSFQGAEQPQHF
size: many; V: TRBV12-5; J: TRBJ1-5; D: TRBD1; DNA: TGTGCTAGTGGTTTGGCAGAGGGGACAGCACATAGCAATCAGCCCCAGCATTTT; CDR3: CASGLAEGTAHSNQPQHF
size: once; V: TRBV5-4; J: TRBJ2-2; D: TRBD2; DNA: TGTGCCAGCAGCACGACTAGCGTGCGCTCGGGGGGGGAGCTGTTTTTT; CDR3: CASSTTSVRSGGELFF
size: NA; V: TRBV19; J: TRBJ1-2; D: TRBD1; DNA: TGTGCCAGTACACCGGGACAGGGGAGGTCTTATGGCTACACCTTC; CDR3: CASTPGQGRSYGYTF
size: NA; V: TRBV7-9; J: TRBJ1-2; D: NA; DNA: TGTGCCAGCAGCCTGACTTCTAACTATGGCTACACCTTC; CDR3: CASSLTSNYGYTF
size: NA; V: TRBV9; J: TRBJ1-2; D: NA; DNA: TGTGCCAGCAGCGTAGGAGACTTGTCGCACTATGGCTACACCTTC; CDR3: CASSVGDLSHYGYTF